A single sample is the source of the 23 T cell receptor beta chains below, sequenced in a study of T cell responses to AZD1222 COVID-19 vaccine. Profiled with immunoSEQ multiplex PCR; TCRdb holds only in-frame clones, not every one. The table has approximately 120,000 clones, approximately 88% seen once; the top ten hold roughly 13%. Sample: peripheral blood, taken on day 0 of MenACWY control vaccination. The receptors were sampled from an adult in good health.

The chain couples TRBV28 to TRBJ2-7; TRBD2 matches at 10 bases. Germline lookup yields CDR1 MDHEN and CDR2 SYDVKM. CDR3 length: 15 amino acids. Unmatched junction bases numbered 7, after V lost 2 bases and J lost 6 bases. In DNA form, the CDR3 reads TGTGCCAGCAGTTTAAGGCCTAGCGGGGGAGGCGAGCAGTACTTC. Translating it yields CASSLRPSGGGEQYF.

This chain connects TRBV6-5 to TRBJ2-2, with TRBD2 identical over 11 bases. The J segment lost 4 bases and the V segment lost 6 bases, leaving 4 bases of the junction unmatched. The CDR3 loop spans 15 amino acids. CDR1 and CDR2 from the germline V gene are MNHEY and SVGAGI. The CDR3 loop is CASRGLAGTTGELFF. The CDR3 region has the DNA TGTGCCAGCAGAGGACTAGCGGGTACCACCGGGGAGCTGTTTTTT.

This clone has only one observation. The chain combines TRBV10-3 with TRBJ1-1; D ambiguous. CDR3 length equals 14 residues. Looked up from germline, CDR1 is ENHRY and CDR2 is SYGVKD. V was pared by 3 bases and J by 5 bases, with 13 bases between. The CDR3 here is CAISDPGLITEAFF. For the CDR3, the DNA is TGTGCCATCAGTGACCCCGGGTTAATTACTGAAGCTTTCTTT.

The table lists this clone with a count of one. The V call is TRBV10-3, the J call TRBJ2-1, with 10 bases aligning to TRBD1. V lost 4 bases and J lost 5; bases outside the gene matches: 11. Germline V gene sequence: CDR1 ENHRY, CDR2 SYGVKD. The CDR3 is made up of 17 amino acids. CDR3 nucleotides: TGTGCCATCAGTGTTTTGATTCCAGGGACAGGGGACAATGAGCAGTTCTTC. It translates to CAISVLIPGTGDNEQFF.

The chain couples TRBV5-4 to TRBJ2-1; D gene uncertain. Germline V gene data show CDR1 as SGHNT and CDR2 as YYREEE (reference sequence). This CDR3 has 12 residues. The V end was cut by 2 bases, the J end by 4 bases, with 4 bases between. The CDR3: CASSFRYNEQFF. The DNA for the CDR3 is TGTGCCAGCAGCTTCCGGTACAATGAGCAGTTCTTC.

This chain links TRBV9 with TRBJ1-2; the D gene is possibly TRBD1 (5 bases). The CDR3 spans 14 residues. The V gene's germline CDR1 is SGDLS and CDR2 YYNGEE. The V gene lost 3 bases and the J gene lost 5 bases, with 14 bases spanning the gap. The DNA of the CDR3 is TGTGCCAGCAGCGCCGGGGCCGTGTTATATGGCTACACCTTC. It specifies CASSAGAVLYGYTF.

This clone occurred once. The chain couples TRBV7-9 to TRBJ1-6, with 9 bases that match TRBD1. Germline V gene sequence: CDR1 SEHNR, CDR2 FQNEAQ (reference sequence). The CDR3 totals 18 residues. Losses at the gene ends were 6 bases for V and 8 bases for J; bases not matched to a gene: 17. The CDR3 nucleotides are TGTGCCAGCAGGCGTTCCGGGACAGGGCTCTTCTCAGATTCACCCCTCCACTTT. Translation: CASRRSGTGLFSDSPLHF.

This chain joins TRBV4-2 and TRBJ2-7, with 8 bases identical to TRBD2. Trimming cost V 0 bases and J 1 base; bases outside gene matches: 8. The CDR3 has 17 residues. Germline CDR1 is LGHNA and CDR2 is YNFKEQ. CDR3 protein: CASSQEPAAGGSYEQYF. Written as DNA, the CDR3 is TGTGCCAGCAGCCAAGAACCCGCGGCGGGAGGTTCCTACGAGCAGTACTTC.

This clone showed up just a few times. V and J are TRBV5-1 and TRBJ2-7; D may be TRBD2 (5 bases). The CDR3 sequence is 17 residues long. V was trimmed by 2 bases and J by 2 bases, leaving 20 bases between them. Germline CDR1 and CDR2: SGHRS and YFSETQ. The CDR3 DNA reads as TGCGCCAGCAGCTTTTCGGAAATGGTCGGAGGAGCCTACGAGCAGTACTTC. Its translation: CASSFSEMVGGAYEQYF.

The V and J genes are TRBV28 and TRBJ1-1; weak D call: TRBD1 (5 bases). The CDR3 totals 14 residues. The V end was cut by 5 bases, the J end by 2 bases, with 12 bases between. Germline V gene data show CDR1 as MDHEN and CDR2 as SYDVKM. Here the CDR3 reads CASSPQGGNTEAFF. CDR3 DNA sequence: TGTGCCAGCAGTCCTCAGGGTGGTAACACTGAAGCTTTCTTT.

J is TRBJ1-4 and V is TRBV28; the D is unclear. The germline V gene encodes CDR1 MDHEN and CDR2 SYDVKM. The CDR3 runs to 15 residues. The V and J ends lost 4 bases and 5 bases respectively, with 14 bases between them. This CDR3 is CASSSPDGLNEKLFF. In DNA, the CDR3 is TGTGCCAGCAGTTCCCCGGACGGCCTCAATGAAAAACTGTTTTTT.

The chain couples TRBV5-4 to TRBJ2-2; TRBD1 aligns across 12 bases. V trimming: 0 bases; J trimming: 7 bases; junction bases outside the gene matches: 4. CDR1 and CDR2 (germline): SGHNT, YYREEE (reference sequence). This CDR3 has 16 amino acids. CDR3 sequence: CASSLVGTGGDGELFF. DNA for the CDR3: TGTGCCAGCAGCTTGGTAGGGACAGGGGGCGACGGGGAGCTGTTTTTT. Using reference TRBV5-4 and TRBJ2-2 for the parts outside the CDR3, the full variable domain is ETGVTQSPTHLIKTRGQQVTLRCSSQSGHNTVSWYQQALGQGPQFIFQYYREEENGRGNFPPRFSGLQFPNYSSELNVNALELDDSALYLCASSLVGTGGDGELFFGEGSRLTVL.

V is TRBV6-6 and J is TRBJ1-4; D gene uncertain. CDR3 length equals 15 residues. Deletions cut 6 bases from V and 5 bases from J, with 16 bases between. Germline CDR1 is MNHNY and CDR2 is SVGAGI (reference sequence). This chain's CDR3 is CASSPGSRENEKLFF. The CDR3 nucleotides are TGTGCCAGCAGCCCCGGGTCCCGGGAGAATGAAAAACTGTTTTTT.

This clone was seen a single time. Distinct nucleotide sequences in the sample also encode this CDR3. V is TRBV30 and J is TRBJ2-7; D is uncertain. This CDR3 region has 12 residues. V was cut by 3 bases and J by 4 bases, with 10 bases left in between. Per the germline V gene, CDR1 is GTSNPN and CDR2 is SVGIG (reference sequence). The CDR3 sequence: CAWSSSPYEQYF. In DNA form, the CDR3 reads TGTGCCTGGAGCTCCTCACCATACGAGCAGTACTTC.

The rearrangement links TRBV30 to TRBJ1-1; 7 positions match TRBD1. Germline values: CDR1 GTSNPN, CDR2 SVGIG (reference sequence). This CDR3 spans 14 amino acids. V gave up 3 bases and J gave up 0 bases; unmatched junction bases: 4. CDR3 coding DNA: TGTGCCTGGAGCTTGGGACAGCTGAACACTGAAGCTTTCTTT. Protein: CAWSLGQLNTEAFF.

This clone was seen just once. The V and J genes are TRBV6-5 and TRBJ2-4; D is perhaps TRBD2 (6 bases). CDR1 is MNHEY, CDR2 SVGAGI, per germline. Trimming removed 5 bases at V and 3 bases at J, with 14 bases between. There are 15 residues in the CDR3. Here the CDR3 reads CASSPSGAGKNIQYF. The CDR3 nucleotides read TGTGCCAGCAGTCCCTCGGGAGCCGGCAAAAACATTCAGTACTTC.

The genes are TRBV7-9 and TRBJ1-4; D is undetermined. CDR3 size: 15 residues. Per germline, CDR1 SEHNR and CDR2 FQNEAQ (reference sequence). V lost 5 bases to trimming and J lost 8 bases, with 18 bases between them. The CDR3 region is CASSPSGRQKEKLFF. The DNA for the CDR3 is TGTGCCAGCAGCCCCAGCGGGAGGCAGAAGGAAAAACTGTTTTTT.

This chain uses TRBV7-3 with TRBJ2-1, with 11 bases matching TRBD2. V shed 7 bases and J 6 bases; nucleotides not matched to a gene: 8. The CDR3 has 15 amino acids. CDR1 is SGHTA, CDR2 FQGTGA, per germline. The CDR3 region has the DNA TGTGCCAGCACCCAGACAGGACTAGCGGGCAATGAGCAGTTCTTC. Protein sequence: CASTQTGLAGNEQFF.

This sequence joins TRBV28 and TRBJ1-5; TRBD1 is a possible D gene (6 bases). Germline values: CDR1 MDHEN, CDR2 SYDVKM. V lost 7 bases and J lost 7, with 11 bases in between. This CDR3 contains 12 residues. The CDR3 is CASTRGVQPQHF. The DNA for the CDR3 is TGTGCCAGCACCAGGGGAGTCCAGCCCCAGCATTTT.

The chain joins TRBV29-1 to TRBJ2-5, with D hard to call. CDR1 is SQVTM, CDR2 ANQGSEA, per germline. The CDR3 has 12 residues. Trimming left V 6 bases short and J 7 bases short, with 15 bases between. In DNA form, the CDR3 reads TGCAGCGTGTACTTGGTATTTGGGACCCAGTACTTC. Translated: CSVYLVFGTQYF.

CDR3 bases: TGTGCCAGCTCACCCCCATCATCTAGCAATCAGCCCCAGCATTTT. This gives the protein CASSPPSSSNQPQHF. The rearrangement joins TRBV18 to TRBJ1-5; no clear D gene. This CDR3 region has 15 residues. Germline V gene data show CDR1 as KGHSH and CDR2 as LQKENI. Trimming shortened V by 3 bases and J by 0 bases, and 9 bases separated the two germline ends. Supplemented by reference TRBV18 and TRBJ1-5, the full variable domain reads NAGVMQNPRHLVRRRGQEARLRCSPMKGHSHVYWYRQLPEEGLKFMVYLQKENIIDESGMPKERFSAEFPKEGPSILRIQQVVRGDSAAYFCASSPPSSSNQPQHFGDGTRLSIL.

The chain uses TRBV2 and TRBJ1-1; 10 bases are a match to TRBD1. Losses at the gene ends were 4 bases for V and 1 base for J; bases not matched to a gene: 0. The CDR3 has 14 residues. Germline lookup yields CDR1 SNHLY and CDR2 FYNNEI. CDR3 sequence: CASSGDRGNTEAFF. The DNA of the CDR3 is TGTGCCAGCAGTGGGGACAGGGGGAACACTGAAGCTTTCTTT. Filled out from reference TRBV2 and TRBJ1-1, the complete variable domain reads EPEVTQTPSHQVTQMGQEVILRCVPISNHLYFYWYRQILGQKVEFLVSFYNNEISEKSEIFDDQFSVERPDGSNFTLKIRSTKLEDSAMYFCASSGDRGNTEAFFGQGTRLTVV.

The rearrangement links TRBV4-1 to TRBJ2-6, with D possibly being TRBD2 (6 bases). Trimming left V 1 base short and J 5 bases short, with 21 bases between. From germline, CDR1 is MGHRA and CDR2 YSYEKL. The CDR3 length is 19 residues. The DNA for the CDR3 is TGCGCCAGCAGCCAAGGGGCGGTACCGGGGAGGTTAAGGGCCAACGTCCTGACTTTC. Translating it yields CASSQGAVPGRLRANVLTF.